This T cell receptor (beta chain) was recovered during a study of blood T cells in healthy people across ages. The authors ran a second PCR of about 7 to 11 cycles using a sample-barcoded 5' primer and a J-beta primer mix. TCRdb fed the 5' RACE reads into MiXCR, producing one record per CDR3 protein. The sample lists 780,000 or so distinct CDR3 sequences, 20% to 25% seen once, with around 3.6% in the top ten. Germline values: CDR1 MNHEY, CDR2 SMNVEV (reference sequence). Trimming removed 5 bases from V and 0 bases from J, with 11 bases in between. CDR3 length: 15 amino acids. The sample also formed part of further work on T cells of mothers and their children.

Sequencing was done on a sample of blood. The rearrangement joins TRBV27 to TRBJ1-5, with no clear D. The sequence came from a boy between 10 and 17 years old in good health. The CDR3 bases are TGTGCCAGCAGTCCTTCTACCTATAGCAATCAGCCCCAGCATTTT. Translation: CASSPSTYSNQPQHF.